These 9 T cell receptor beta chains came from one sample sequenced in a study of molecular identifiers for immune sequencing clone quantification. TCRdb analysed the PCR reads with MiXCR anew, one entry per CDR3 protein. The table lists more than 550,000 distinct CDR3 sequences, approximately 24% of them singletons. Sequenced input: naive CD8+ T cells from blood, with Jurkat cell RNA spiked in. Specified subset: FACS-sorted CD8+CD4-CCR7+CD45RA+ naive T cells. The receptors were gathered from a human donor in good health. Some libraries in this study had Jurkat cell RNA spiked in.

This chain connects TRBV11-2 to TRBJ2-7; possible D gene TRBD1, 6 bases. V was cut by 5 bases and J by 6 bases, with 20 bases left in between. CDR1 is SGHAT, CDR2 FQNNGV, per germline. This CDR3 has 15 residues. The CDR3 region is CASSGGPIRGAEQYF. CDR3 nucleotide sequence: TGTGCCAGCAGCGGGGGCCCTATCCGAGGGGCCGAGCAGTACTTC.

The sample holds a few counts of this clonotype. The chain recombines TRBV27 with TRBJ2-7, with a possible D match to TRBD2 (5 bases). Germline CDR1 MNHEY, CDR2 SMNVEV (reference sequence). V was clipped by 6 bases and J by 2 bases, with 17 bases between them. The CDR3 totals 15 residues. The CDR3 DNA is TGTGCCAGCAGCCCTTGGGGAGCGTTCACCTACGAGCAGTACTTC. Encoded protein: CASSPWGAFTYEQYF.

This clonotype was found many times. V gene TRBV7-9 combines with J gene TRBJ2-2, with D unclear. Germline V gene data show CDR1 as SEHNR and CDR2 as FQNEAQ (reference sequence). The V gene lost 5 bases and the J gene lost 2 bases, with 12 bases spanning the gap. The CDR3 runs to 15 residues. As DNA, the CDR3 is TGTGCCAGCAGCCCCCCAGACATAAACACCGGGGAGCTGTTTTTT. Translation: CASSPPDINTGELFF.

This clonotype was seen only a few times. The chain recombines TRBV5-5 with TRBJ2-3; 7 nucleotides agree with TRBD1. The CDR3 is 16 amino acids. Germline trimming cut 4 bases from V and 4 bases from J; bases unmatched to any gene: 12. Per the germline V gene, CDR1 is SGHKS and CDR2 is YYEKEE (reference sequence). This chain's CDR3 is CASSGSDRPPADTQYF. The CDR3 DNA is TGTGCCAGCAGCGGGTCGGACAGGCCCCCCGCAGATACGCAGTATTTT.

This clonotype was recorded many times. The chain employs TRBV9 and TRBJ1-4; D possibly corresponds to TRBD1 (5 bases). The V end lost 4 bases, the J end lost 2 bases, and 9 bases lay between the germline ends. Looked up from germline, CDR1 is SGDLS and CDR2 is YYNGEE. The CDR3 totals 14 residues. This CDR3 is CASSTGVTNEKLFF. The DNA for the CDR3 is TGTGCCAGCAGCACGGGGGTGACTAATGAAAAACTGTTTTTT.

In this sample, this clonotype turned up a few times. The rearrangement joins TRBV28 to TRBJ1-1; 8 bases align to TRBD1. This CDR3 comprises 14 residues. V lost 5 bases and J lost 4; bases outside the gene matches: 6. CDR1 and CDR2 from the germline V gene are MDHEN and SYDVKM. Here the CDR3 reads CASSETGEGTEAFF. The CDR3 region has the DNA TGTGCCAGCAGTGAGACAGGGGAGGGCACTGAAGCTTTCTTT.

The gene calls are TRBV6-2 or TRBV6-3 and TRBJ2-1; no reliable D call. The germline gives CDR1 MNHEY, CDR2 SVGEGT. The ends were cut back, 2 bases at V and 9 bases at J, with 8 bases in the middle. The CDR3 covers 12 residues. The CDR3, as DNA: TGTGCCAGCAGTTACGGATCGAGTGAGCAGTTCTTC. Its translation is CASSYGSSEQFF.

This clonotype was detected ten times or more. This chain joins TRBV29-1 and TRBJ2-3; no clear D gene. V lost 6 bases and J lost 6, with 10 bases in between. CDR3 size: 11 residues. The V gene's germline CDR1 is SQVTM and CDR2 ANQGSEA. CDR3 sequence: CSVLRPDTQYF. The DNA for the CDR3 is TGCAGCGTCCTTAGACCCGATACGCAGTATTTT.

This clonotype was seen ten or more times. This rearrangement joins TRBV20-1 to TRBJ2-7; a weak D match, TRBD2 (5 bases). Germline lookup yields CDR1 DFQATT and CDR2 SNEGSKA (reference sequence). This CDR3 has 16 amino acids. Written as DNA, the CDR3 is TGCAGCGCTGGACCAGCCCTAGCTAGCTCCCTGAACGAGCAGTACTTC. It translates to CSAGPALASSLNEQYF.